A selection of T cell receptor beta chains follows, all from one sample in a study of read filtering for tumor transcriptome and immune sequencing. TCRdb reanalysed the reads using MiXCR and keeps one entry per CDR3 protein. The data contain around 140,000 distinct CDR3 sequences, around 13% of them seen just once; the ten biggest clones take up 6.5% to 9%. The specimen sequenced was a population of CD138-negative cells sorted from bone marrow. These receptors came from a donor at least 40 years old with multiple myeloma. The CDR3 runs from the conserved cysteine through the conserved F or W. Fields, in order: J gene, V gene, CDR3 protein.

TRBJ2-6	TRBV6-5	CASSYSGGSGANVLTF
TRBJ2-5	TRBV20-1	CSARDPWARSETQYF
TRBJ2-1	TRBV13	CASSPVGGAGRGNEQFF
TRBJ1-1	TRBV20-1	CSAETDRAQAFF
TRBJ2-6	TRBV3-1	CASSQVIGHTIAGANVLTF
TRBJ1-1	TRBV7-9	CASSLVRTGWDTEAFF
TRBJ2-3	TRBV5-5	CASSIGLETDTQYF
TRBJ1-1	TRBV4-1	CASSQGVPGGLMDTEAFF
TRBJ2-3	TRBV5-5	CASSLRDVSADTQYF
TRBJ2-3	TRBV7-2	CASSLGGLAGADTQYF
TRBJ2-1	TRBV19	CASTRGAWESYNEQFF
TRBJ2-1	TRBV19	CASSIVGGTSPGEQFF
TRBJ1-4	TRBV7-9	CASSLDSSYNEKLFF
TRBJ1-6	TRBV5-5	CASSSTGAGNSPLHF
TRBJ2-7	TRBV10-3	CATLAGVGYEQYF
TRBJ2-7	TRBV5-4	CASSLEAGEYEQYF
TRBJ1-2	TRBV10-3	CAISGTTGSRYTF
TRBJ2-2	TRBV14	CASSLLAGELFF
TRBJ2-1	TRBV27	CASSLWGRSSYNEQFF
TRBJ2-1	TRBV10-2	CATSRGGGSYNEQFF
TRBJ2-7	TRBV4-1	CASSHTSGGYEQYF
TRBJ2-5	TRBV6-2/TRBV6-3	CASSYRGGAAQETQYF
TRBJ1-4	TRBV5-1	CASSLTGGGEKLFF
TRBJ2-1	TRBV7-2	CASSRQRDCNEQFF